Listed here is a single T cell receptor beta chain. Data came from immunoSEQ multiplex PCR; TCRdb stores just in-frame clones and leaves some out. The sample consists of about 710,000 clones, 72% of them appearing once. The data are from a study of shared clonotypes between healthy human individuals. Trimming took off 2 bases at V and 4 bases at J, with 11 bases between the two ends. Germline V lookup: CDR1 MNHEY, CDR2 SMNVEV (reference sequence). CDR3 length: 14 residues. The V and J genes are TRBV27 and TRBJ1-2; D perhaps matches TRBD1 (6 bases). Sequencing used memory CD4+ T cells sorted from blood. Noted subset: CD45RA-negative fraction. This clonotype originated in a woman between 25 and 40 years old in good health. CDR3: CASSLGAGVYGYTF. The CDR3 DNA sequence: TGTGCCAGCAGTTTAGGAGCAGGGGTCTATGGCTACACCTTC.